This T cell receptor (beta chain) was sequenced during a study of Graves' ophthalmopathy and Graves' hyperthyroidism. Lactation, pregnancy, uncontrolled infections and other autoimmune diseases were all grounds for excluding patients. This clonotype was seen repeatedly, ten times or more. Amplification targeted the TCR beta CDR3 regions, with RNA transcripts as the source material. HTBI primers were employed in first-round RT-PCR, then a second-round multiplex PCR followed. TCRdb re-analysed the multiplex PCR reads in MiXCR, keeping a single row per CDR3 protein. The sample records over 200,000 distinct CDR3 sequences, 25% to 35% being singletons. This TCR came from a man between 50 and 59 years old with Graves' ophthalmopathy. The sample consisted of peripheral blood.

The CDR3 here is CASSFTGVAKNIQYF. The DNA of the CDR3 is TGTGCCAGCAGCTTTACAGGGGTAGCCAAAAACATTCAGTACTTC. The chain uses TRBV28 and TRBJ2-4, with 7 nucleotides matching TRBD1. CDR1 and CDR2 from the germline V gene are MDHEN and SYDVKM. The V gene end was trimmed by 6 bases and the J gene end by 0 bases; junction bases not matched to a gene: 5. The CDR3 is 15 amino acids.